This section outlines one T cell receptor (beta chain) sequence together with its context. Antigen unknown. This CDR3 region has 14 residues. Trimming removed 1 base at V and 2 bases at J, with 9 bases between. Germline lookup yields CDR1 SGHVS and CDR2 FQNEAQ. TCRdb analysed the PCR reads with MiXCR anew, one entry per CDR3 protein. This sample has around 19,000 distinct CDR3 sequences; around 42% occur once, and the top ten carry roughly 30%. The sample's time point: after preoperative PTX-NDP chemotherapy. This sample is drawn from a study of esophageal squamous cell carcinoma under preoperative chemotherapy. Study results and limitations: Tumor-infiltrating lymphocytes showed no significant post-chemotherapy TCR diversity increase, unlike peripheral T cells.

This TCR was recovered from a human donor with esophageal squamous cell carcinoma. The donor label of this sample is uncertain. This chain joins TRBV7-8 and TRBJ2-7; D is ambiguous. Sampling was performed from a patient given preoperative chemotherapy. Written as DNA, the CDR3 is TGTGCCAGCAGCTTAGGCGCCAGAGCCTACGAGCAGTACTTC. This encodes CASSLGARAYEQYF.